This T cell receptor (beta chain) emerged from a study of blood T cell repertoires in COVID-19. Authors' analysis steps: Estimation of nucleated cell counts relied on the amplification of reference gene primers. Profiled with immunoSEQ multiplex PCR; TCRdb holds only in-frame clones, not every one. D and trimming were read from the DNA, whereas the V and J calls and clone size are those reported in that table. The sample has about 200,000 clones, roughly 92% seen once. The germline V gene encodes CDR1 LGHNA and CDR2 YNFKEQ. V lost 0 bases and J lost 0, with 9 bases in between. The CDR3 runs to 16 residues.

Sequences were obtained from peripheral blood. This TCR derives from a man aged 60 to 69 with COVID-19, enrolled during active disease. J is TRBJ1-3 and V is TRBV4-2; D gene uncertain. The CDR3 DNA reads as TGTGCCAGCAGCCAAGATTTAGTCTCCTCTGGAAACACCATATATTTT. It is translated as CASSQDLVSSGNTIYF.